Following are 14 T cell receptor beta chains from one sample sequenced in a study of cytomegalovirus exposure and HLA in healthy donors. Libraries were prepared by immunoSEQ multiplex PCR; TCRdb keeps only in-frame clonotypes and omits some of them. The repertoire holds 90,000 to 120,000 clones, with approximately 85% as singletons. Sequenced input: PBMCs. All receptors derive from a woman between 18 and 29 years old in good health and CMV-seronegative.

This chain connects TRBV6-1 to TRBJ2-7; 9 bases are shared with TRBD1. The CDR3 totals 15 residues. Germline CDR1 MNHNS, CDR2 SASEGT. V was clipped by 3 bases and J by 3 bases; unmatched bases: 6. The CDR3 bases are TGTGCCAGCAGTGAGGGACAGGGAGGGGGCTACGAGCAGTACTTC. Translating it yields CASSEGQGGGYEQYF.

This chain uses TRBV5-1 with TRBJ2-7; 8 nucleotides agree with TRBD2. The V segment lost 5 bases and the J segment 4 bases; nucleotides outside the gene matches: 5. The CDR3 has 13 residues. Looked up from germline, CDR1 is SGHRS and CDR2 is YFSETQ. CDR3: CASRLGGEYEQYF. The CDR3 nucleotides read TGCGCCAGCAGACTCGGGGGGGAGTACGAGCAGTACTTC.

This chain joins TRBV7-3 and TRBJ2-6; D uncertain. This CDR3 region has 12 residues. V was cut by 5 bases and J by 4 bases, with 3 bases left in between. Looked up from germline, CDR1 is SGHTA and CDR2 is FQGTGA. CDR3 protein: CASSPGANVLTF. The CDR3 DNA sequence: TGTGCCAGCAGCCCAGGGGCCAACGTCCTGACTTTC.

The chain links TRBV5-5 to TRBJ1-2; 9 bases map to TRBD1. Germline CDR1 SGHKS, CDR2 YYEKEE (reference sequence). With V trimmed by 1 base and J by 3 bases, 7 bases remained unmatched. The CDR3 sequence is 16 residues long. The CDR3 region is CASSLSQGAQYYGYTF. The CDR3, as DNA: TGTGCCAGCAGCTTGTCACAGGGGGCCCAATACTATGGCTACACCTTC. Variable domain in full (rest from reference TRBV5-5 and TRBJ1-2): DAGVTQSPTHLIKTRGQQVTLRCSPISGHKSVSWYQQVLGQGPQFIFQYYEKEERGRGNFPDRFSARQFPNYSSELNVNALLLGDSALYLCASSLSQGAQYYGYTFGSGTRLTVV.

The chain couples TRBV27 to TRBJ2-1; unclear D gene. The CDR3 sequence is 12 residues long. V was shortened by 6 bases and J by 2 bases, with 5 bases between the two germline ends. Per the germline V gene, CDR1 is MNHEY and CDR2 is SMNVEV (reference sequence). CDR3 coding DNA: TGTGCCAGCAGCCCCACCTACAATGAGCAGTTCTTC. Translated, it gives CASSPTYNEQFF.

This clone has more than one count but fewer than ten. V and J are TRBV4-1 and TRBJ1-2, with 7 bases lining up with TRBD1. V was clipped by 3 bases and J by 3 bases; unmatched bases: 4. This CDR3 contains 14 residues. Germline loops: CDR1 MGHRA, CDR2 YSYEKL. The CDR3 sequence is CASSHPDRDYGYTF. The CDR3 region has the DNA TGCGCCAGCAGCCACCCCGACAGGGACTATGGCTACACCTTC.

V and J are TRBV2 and TRBJ2-3; D call uncertain. With 6 bases removed from V and 6 bases from J, the gap between germline ends came to 7 bases. There are 11 residues in the CDR3. Germline CDR1 is SNHLY and CDR2 is FYNNEI. CDR3 loop: CASSDSDTQYF. The CDR3 nucleotides read TGTGCCAGCAGCGATAGTGATACGCAGTATTTT.

The rearrangement links TRBV7-8 to TRBJ1-5; D not resolved. Trimming shortened V by 2 bases and J by 3 bases, and 5 bases separated the two germline ends. The V gene's germline CDR1 is SGHVS and CDR2 FQNEAQ. CDR3 size: 13 residues. The CDR3 reads CASSLQDNQPQHF. The CDR3 DNA follows: TGTGCCAGCAGCTTACAGGACAATCAGCCCCAGCATTTT.

The chain has TRBV7-9 and TRBJ1-2, with D perhaps TRBD1 (5 bases). CDR1 and CDR2 (germline): SEHNR, FQNEAQ (reference sequence). Deletions cut 8 bases from V and 4 bases from J, with 17 bases between. CDR3 length equals 14 residues. The chain's CDR3 is CASVGAGGGYGYTF. CDR3 in DNA: TGTGCCAGCGTTGGGGCCGGGGGGGGCTATGGCTACACCTTC.

The rearrangement links TRBV28 to TRBJ2-7; D is possibly TRBD1 (6 bases). The CDR3 covers 13 residues. Germline lookup yields CDR1 MDHEN and CDR2 SYDVKM. V lost 6 bases, J lost 7 bases, and 16 bases lay in between. CDR3 coding DNA: TGTGCCAGCAGCCCGACCGGGACATGGGAGCAGTACTTC. Encoded protein: CASSPTGTWEQYF.

The rearrangement joins TRBV18 to TRBJ2-5; D is perhaps TRBD2 (6 bases). The CDR3 runs to 15 residues. Deletions cut 3 bases from V and 7 bases from J, with 18 bases between. Germline V gene lookup returns CDR1 KGHSH and CDR2 LQKENI. As DNA, the CDR3 is TGTGCCAGCTCACCGGATAGCCCGGGGGATGGGACCCAGTACTTC. Translation gives CASSPDSPGDGTQYF. The complete variable domain, with remaining parts taken from reference TRBV18 and TRBJ2-5, reads NAGVMQNPRHLVRRRGQEARLRCSPMKGHSHVYWYRQLPEEGLKFMVYLQKENIIDESGMPKERFSAEFPKEGPSILRIQQVVRGDSAAYFCASSPDSPGDGTQYFGPGTRLLVL.

The chain links TRBV5-1 to TRBJ1-1; D possibly corresponds to TRBD1 (6 bases). The CDR3 is 15 residues long. V was cut by 2 bases and J by 6 bases, with 17 bases left in between. Germline V lookup: CDR1 SGHRS, CDR2 YFSETQ. The CDR3: CASSLAITGTPEAFF. In DNA form, the CDR3 reads TGCGCCAGCAGCTTAGCTATTACAGGGACACCTGAAGCTTTCTTT.

This clone was detected once. This chain links TRBV5-1 with TRBJ2-7, with D possibly matching TRBD2 (6 bases). Trimming stripped 2 bases from V and 4 bases from J, with 19 bases between. Germline lookup yields CDR1 SGHRS and CDR2 YFSETQ. CDR3 length: 16 residues. Here the CDR3 DNA reads TGCGCCAGCAGCTTATCCGGAGGGGACGGTGGGTACGAGCAGTACTTC. Translated, it gives CASSLSGGDGGYEQYF. The whole variable domain, filled in from reference TRBV5-1 and TRBJ2-7, reads KAGVTQTPRYLIKTRGQQVTLSCSPISGHRSVSWYQQTPGQGLQFLFEYFSETQRNKGNFPGRFSGRQFSNSRSEMNVSTLELGDSALYLCASSLSGGDGGYEQYFGPGTRLTVT.

The genes are TRBV27 and TRBJ2-7, with D unclear. V was trimmed by 8 bases and J by 4 bases, leaving 12 bases between them. The germline V gene has CDR1 MNHEY and CDR2 SMNVEV (reference sequence). The CDR3 runs to 12 residues. CDR3 amino acids: CASRGGIYEQYF. The CDR3 bases are TGTGCCAGCCGAGGTGGTATTTACGAGCAGTACTTC.